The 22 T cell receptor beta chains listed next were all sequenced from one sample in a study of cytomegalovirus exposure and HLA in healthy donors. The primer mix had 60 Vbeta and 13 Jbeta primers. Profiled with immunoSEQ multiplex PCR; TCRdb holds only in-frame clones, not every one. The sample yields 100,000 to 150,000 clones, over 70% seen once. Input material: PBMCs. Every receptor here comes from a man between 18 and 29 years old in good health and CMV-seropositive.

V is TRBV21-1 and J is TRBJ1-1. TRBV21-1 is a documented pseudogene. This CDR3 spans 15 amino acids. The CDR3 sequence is CASSRGVDSGPEAFF. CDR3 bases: TGTGCCAGCAGCAGGGGGGTTGATAGCGGGCCTGAAGCTTTCTTT.

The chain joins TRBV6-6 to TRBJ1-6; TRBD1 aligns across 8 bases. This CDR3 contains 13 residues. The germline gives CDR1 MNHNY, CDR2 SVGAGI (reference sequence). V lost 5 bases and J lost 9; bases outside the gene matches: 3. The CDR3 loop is CASSTGGSSPLHF. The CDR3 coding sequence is TGTGCCAGCAGTACAGGGGGGAGTTCACCCCTCCACTTT.

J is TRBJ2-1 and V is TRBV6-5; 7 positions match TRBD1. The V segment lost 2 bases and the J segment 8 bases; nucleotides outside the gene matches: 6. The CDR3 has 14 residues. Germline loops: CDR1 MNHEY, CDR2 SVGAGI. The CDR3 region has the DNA TGTGCCAGCAGTTACGAGGGAACAGGGGATGAGCAGTTCTTC. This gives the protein CASSYEGTGDEQFF.

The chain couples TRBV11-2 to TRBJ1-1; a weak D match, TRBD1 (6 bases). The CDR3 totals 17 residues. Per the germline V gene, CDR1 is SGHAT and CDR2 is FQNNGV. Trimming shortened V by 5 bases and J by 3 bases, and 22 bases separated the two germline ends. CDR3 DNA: TGTGCCAGCAGCCGGGGGGTCGGGACATCGGGCTACACTGAAGCTTTCTTT. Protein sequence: CASSRGVGTSGYTEAFF.

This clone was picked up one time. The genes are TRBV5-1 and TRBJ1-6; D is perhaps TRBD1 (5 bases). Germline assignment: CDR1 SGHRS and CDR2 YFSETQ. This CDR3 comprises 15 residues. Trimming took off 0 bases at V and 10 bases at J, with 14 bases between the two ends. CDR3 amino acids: CASSLAQGEGSPLHF. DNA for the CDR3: TGCGCCAGCAGCTTGGCCCAGGGCGAAGGGTCACCCCTCCACTTT.

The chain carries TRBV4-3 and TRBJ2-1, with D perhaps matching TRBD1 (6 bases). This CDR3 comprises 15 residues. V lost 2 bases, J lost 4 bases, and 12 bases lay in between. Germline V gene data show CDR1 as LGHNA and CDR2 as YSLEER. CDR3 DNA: TGCGCCAGCAGCCAAATGACAGGACGTTACAATGAGCAGTTCTTC. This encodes CASSQMTGRYNEQFF.

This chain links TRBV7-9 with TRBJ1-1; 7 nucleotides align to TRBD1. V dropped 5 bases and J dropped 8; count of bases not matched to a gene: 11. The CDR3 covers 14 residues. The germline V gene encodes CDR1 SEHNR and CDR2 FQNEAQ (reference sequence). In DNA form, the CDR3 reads TGTGCCAGCAGCCTCGAGACAGGGTCAGGGGAAGCTTTCTTT. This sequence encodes CASSLETGSGEAFF. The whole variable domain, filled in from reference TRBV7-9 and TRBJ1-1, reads DTGVSQNPRHKITKRGQNVTFRCDPISEHNRLYWYRQTLGQGPEFLTYFQNEAQLEKSRLLSDRFSAERPKGSFSTLEIQRTEQGDSAMYLCASSLETGSGEAFFGQGTRLTVV.

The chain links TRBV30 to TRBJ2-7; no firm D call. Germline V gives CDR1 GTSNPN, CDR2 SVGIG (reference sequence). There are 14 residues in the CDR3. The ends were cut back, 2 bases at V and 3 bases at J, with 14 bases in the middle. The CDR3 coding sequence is TGTGCCTGGAGTTCGTCCGATAGATACTACGAGCAGTACTTC. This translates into CAWSSSDRYYEQYF. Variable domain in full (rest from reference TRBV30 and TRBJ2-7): SQTIHQWPATLVQPVGSPLSLECTVEGTSNPNLYWYRQAAGRGLQLLFYSVGIGQISSEVPQNLSASRPQDRQFILSSKKLLLSDSGFYLCAWSSSDRYYEQYFGPGTRLTVT.

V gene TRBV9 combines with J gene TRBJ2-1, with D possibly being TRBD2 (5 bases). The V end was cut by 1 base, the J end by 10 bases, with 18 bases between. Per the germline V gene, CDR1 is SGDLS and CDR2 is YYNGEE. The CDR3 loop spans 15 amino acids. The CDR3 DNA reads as TGTGCCAGCAGCGTAAAGACTACCGACGCCCAAGAGCAGTTCTTC. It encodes CASSVKTTDAQEQFF. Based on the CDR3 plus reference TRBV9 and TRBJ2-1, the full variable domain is DSGVTQTPKHLITATGQRVTLRCSPRSGDLSVYWYQQSLDQGLQFLIQYYNGEERAKGNILERFSAQQFPDLHSELNLSSLELGDSALYFCASSVKTTDAQEQFFGPGTRLTVL.

In DNA form, the CDR3 reads TGTGCCAGTAGTTCAATCGGGACAGGGGGCCTATTGAATGAGCAGTTCTTC. Translating gives CASSSIGTGGLLNEQFF. The chain joins TRBV19 to TRBJ2-1; 12 bases match TRBD1. CDR1 and CDR2 (germline): LNHDA, SQIVND (reference sequence). J was trimmed by 7 bases and V by 5 bases; bases with no gene match: 12. This CDR3 region has 17 residues.

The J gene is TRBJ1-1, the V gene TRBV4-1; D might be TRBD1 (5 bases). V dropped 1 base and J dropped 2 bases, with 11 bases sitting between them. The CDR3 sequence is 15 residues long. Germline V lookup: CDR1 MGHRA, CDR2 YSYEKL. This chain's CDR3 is CASSQVSTANTEAFF. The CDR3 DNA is TGCGCCAGCAGCCAAGTATCGACAGCAAACACTGAAGCTTTCTTT.

CDR3 residues: CASSLEDGLEAFF. Written as DNA, the CDR3 is TGTGCCAGCAGCTTAGAAGATGGACTTGAAGCTTTCTTT. The chain has TRBV7-9 and TRBJ1-1; D is uncertain. The CDR3 has 13 amino acids. V lost 1 base to trimming and J lost 7 bases, with 10 bases between them. Looked up from germline, CDR1 is SEHNR and CDR2 is FQNEAQ (reference sequence).

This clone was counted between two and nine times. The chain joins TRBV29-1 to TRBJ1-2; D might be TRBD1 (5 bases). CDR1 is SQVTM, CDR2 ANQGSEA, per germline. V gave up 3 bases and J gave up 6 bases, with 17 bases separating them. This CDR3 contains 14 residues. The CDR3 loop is CSVDPRQGGDGYTF. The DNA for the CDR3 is TGCAGCGTTGACCCTAGGCAGGGCGGGGATGGCTACACCTTC.

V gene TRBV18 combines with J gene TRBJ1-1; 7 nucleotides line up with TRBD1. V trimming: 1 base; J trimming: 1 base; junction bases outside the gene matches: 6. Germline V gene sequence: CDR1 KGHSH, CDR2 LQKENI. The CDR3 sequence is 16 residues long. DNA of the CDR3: TGTGCCAGCTCACCACGTAGGTCAGGGGGGAACACTGAAGCTTTCTTT. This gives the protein CASSPRRSGGNTEAFF.

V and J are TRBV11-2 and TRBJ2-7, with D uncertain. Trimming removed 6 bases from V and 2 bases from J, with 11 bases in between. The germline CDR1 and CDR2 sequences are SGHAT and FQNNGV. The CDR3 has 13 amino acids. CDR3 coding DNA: TGTGCCAGCAGTTTTGACATTACCTACGAGCAGTACTTC. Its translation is CASSFDITYEQYF.

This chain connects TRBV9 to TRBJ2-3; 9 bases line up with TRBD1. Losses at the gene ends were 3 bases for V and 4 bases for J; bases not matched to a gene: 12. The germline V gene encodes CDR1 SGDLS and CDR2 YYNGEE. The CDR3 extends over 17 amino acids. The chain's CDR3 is CASSATNRGRLSDTQYF. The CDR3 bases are TGTGCCAGCAGCGCAACGAACAGGGGGCGCTTATCAGATACGCAGTATTTT.

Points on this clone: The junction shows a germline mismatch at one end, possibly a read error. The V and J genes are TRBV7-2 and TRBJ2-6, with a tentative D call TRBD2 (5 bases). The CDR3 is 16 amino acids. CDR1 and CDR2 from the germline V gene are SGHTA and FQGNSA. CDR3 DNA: TGCGCCAGCAGCCAAGATCTCGGGGCTGGGGCCAACGTCCTGACTTTC. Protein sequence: CASSQDLGAGANVLTF.

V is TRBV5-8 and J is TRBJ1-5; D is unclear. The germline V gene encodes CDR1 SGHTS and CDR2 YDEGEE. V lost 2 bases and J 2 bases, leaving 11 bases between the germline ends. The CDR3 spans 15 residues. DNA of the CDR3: TGTGCCAGCAGCTTTCGAGGCAGTGGCAATCAGCCCCAGCATTTT. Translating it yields CASSFRGSGNQPQHF.

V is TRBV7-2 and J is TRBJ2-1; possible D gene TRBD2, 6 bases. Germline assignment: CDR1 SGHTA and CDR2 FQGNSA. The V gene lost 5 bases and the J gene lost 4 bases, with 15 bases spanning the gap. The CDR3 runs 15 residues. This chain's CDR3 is CASSPTGGLYNEQFF. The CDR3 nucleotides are TGTGCCAGCAGCCCTACCGGGGGACTTTACAATGAGCAGTTCTTC.

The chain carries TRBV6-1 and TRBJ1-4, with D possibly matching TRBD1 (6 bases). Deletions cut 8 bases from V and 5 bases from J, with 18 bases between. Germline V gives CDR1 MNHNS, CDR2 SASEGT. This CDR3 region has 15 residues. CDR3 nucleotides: TGTGCCAGCGGTAGAACACAGGGAAACAATGAAAAACTGTTTTTT. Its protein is CASGRTQGNNEKLFF.

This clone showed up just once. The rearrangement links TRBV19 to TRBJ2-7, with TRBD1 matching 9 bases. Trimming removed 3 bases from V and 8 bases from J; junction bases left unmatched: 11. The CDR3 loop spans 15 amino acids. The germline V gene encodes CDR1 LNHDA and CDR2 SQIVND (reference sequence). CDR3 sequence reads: CASSIRDRETSKQYF. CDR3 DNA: TGTGCCAGTAGTATCCGGGACAGGGAAACTTCGAAGCAGTACTTC.

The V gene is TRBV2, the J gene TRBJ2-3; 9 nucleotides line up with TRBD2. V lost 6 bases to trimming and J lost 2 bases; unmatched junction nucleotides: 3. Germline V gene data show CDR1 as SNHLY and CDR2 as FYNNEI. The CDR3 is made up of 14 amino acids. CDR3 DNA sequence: TGTGCCAGCAGGGGACTAGCCGACACAGATACGCAGTATTTT. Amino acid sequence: CASRGLADTDTQYF.